This T cell receptor (beta chain) was obtained from a study of vaccination and CD4 T cells after COVID-19. Treatment described: approximately nine-day PBMC culture with coronavirus spike peptide pools or control peptides (ViraFEST assay). To note about this clonotype: The antigen is unknown.

CDR1 KGHDR and CDR2 SFDVKD come from the germline V gene. V was shortened by 4 bases and J by 7 bases, with 10 bases between the two germline ends. The CDR3 loop spans 12 amino acids. The assay that was used to sequence DNA from cultured CD4+ T cells was the Oncomine TCR Beta short-read assay. TCRdb fed the PCR reads into MiXCR, producing one record per CDR3 protein. This table has about 15,000 distinct CDR3 sequences, roughly half appearing once. The chain recombines TRBV24-1 with TRBJ2-7; D is ambiguous. The source of this sequence is a human donor who had recovered from COVID-19. The specimen sequenced was CD4+ T cells from blood, cultured in vitro. CDR3 amino acids: CATSDPKEEQYF. CDR3 DNA sequence: TGTGCCACCAGTGACCCTAAGGAGGAGCAGTACTTC.